This T cell receptor (beta chain) was obtained from a study of T cells in localized non-small cell lung cancer. Clones were sequenced by immunoSEQ multiplex PCR, and TCRdb holds only the in-frame ones, with some missing. Of approximately 30,000 clones in the sample, approximately 91% were seen once. J gave up 8 bases and V 6 bases, and 2 bases lay outside the gene matches. Germline CDR1 DFQATT, CDR2 SNEGSKA (reference sequence). This CDR3 is built from 11 residues. The source is a woman aged 40-75 years with stage I lung adenocarcinoma. The chain recombines TRBV20-1 with TRBJ1-2; 11 nucleotides agree with TRBD1. The sample in question was peripheral blood, obtained before any cancer treatment. CDR3 sequence reads: CSARTGGGYTF. The CDR3 nucleotides read TGCAGTGCGCGGACAGGGGGCGGCTACACCTTC.